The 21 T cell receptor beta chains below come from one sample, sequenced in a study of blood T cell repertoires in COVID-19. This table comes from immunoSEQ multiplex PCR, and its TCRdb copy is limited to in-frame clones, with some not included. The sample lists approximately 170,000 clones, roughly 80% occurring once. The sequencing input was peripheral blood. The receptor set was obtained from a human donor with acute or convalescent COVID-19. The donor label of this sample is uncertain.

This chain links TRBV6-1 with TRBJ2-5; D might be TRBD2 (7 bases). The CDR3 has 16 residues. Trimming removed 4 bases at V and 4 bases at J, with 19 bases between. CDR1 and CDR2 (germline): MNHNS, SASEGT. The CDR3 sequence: CASSVSRARGGETQYF. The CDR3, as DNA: TGTGCCAGCAGTGTCTCCCGGGCTAGGGGGGGAGAGACCCAGTACTTC.

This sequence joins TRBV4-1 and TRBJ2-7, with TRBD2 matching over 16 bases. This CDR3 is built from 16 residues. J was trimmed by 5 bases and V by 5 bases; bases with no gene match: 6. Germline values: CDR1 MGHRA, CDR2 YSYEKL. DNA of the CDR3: TGCGCCAGCAGCGTGGGACTAGCGGGAGGGCCTGACGAGCAGTACTTC. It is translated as CASSVGLAGGPDEQYF.

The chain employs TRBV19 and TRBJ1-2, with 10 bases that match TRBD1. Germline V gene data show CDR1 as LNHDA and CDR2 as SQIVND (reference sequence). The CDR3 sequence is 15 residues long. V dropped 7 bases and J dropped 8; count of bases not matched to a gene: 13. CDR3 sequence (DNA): TGTGCCAGTACCGAACCGGGACAGGGGTTTTTCGGCTACACCTTC. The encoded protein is CASTEPGQGFFGYTF.

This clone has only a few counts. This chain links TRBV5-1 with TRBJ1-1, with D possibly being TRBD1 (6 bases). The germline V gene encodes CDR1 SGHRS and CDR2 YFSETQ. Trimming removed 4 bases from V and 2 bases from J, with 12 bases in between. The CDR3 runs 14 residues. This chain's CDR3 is CASSVTTGNTEAFF. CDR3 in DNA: TGCGCCAGCAGCGTGACGACAGGTAACACTGAAGCTTTCTTT. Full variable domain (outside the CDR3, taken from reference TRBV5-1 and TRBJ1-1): KAGVTQTPRYLIKTRGQQVTLSCSPISGHRSVSWYQQTPGQGLQFLFEYFSETQRNKGNFPGRFSGRQFSNSRSEMNVSTLELGDSALYLCASSVTTGNTEAFFGQGTRLTVV.

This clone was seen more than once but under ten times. The CDR3 here is CASSLNRDNYGYTF. The CDR3 region has the DNA TGCGCCAGCAGCCTTAACAGGGATAACTATGGCTACACCTTC. The rearrangement uses TRBV5-1 and TRBJ1-2; maybe TRBD1 (6 bases). Looked up from germline, CDR1 is SGHRS and CDR2 is YFSETQ. The V and J ends lost 4 bases and 1 base respectively, with 11 bases between them. The length of the CDR3 is 14 residues.

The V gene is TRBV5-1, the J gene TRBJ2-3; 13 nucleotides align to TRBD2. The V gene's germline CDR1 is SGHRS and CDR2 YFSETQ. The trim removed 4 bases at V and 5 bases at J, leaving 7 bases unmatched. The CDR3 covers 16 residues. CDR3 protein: CASSTGLAGEGDTQYF. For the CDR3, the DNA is TGCGCCAGCAGCACAGGACTAGCGGGAGAAGGAGATACGCAGTATTTT. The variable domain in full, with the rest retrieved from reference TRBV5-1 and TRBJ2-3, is KAGVTQTPRYLIKTRGQQVTLSCSPISGHRSVSWYQQTPGQGLQFLFEYFSETQRNKGNFPGRFSGRQFSNSRSEMNVSTLELGDSALYLCASSTGLAGEGDTQYFGPGTRLTVL.

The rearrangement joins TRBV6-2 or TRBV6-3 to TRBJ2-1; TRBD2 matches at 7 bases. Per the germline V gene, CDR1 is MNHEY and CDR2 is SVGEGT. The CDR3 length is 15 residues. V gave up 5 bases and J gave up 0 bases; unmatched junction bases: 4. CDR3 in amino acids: CASSRGVGSYNEQFF. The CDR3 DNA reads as TGTGCCAGCAGTCGGGGGGTCGGCTCCTACAATGAGCAGTTCTTC.

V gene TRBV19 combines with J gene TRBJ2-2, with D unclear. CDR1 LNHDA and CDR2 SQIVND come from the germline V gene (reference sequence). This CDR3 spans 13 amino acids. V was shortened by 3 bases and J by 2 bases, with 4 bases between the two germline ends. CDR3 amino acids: CASSILNTGELFF. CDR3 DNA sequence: TGTGCCAGTAGTATTCTAAACACCGGGGAGCTGTTTTTT.

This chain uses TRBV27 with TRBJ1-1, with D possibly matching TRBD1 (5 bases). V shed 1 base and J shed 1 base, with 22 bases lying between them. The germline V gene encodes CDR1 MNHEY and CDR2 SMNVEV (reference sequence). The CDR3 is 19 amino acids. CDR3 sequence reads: CASSLWSMRTSLKNTEAFF. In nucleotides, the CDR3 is TGTGCCAGCAGTTTATGGTCGATGAGGACATCCCTTAAGAACACTGAAGCTTTCTTT.

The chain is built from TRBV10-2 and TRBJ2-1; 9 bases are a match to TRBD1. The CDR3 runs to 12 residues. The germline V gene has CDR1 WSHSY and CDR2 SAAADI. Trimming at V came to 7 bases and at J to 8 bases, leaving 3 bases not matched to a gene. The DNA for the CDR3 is TGCGCCAGCACCCGGACAGGGGATGAGCAGTTCTTC. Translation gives CASTRTGDEQFF.

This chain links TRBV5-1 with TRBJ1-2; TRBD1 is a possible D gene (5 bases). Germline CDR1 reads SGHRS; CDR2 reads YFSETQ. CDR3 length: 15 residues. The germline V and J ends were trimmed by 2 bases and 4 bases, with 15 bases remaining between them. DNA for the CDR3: TGCGCCAGCAGCTTCGATCGCAGGGAAGGCTATGGCTACACCTTC. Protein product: CASSFDRREGYGYTF.

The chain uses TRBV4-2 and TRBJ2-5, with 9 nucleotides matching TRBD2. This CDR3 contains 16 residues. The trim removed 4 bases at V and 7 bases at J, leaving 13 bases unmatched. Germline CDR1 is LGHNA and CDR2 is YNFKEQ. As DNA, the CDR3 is TGTGCCAGCAGCCCAAATCCGGGACTAGCTCTAGGGACCCAGTACTTC. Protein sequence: CASSPNPGLALGTQYF.

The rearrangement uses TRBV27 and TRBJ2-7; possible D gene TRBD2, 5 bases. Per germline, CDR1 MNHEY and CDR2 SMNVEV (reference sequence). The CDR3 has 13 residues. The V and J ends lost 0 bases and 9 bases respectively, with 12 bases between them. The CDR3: CASSLSPPSRQYF. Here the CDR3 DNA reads TGTGCCAGCAGTTTATCCCCTCCTAGCCGGCAGTACTTC.

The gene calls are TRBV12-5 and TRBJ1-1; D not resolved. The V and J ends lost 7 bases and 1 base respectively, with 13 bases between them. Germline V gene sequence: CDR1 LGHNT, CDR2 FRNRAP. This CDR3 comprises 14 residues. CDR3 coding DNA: TGTGCTAGTGACGAAACTTCTCGGAACACTGAAGCTTTCTTT. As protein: CASDETSRNTEAFF.

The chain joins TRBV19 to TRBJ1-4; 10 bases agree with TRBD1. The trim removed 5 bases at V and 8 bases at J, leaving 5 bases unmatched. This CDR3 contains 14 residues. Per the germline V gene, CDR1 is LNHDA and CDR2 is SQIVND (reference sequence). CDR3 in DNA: TGTGCCAGTAGTTTCGGGACAGGGGAAGAAAAACTGTTTTTT. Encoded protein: CASSFGTGEEKLFF.

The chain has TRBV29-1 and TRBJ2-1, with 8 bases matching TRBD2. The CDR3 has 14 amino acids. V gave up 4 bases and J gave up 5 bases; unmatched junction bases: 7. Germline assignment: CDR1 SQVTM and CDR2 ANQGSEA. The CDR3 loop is CSVGSTSGNNEQFF. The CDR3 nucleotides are TGCAGCGTTGGGAGCACTAGCGGTAACAATGAGCAGTTCTTC.

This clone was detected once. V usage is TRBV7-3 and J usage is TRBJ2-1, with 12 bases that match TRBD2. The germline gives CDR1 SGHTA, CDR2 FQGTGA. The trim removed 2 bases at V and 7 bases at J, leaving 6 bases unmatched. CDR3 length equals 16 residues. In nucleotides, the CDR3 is TGTGCCAGCAGCTTAGGCCTAGCGGGAGGGCAAAATGAGCAGTTCTTC. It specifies CASSLGLAGGQNEQFF.

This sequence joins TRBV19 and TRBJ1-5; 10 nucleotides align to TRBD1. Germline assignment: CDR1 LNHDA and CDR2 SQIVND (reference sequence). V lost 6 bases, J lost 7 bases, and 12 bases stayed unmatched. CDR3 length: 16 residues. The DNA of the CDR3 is TGTGCCAGTAGCAGCCGGGACAGGGGAAGTGGCCAGCCCCAGCATTTT. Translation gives CASSSRDRGSGQPQHF.

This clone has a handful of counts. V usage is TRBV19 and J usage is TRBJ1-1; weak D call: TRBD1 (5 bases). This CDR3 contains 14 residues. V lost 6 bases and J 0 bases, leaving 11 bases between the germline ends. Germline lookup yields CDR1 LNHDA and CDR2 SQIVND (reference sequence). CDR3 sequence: CASSRGMVNTEAFF. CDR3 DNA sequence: TGTGCCAGTAGCCGGGGGATGGTGAACACTGAAGCTTTCTTT.

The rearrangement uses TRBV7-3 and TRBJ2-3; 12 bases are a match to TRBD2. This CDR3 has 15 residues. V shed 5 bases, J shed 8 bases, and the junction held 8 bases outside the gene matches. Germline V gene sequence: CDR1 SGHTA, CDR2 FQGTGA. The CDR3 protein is CASSPETSGGGTQYF. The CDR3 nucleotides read TGTGCCAGCAGCCCTGAGACTAGCGGGGGTGGTACGCAGTATTTT.

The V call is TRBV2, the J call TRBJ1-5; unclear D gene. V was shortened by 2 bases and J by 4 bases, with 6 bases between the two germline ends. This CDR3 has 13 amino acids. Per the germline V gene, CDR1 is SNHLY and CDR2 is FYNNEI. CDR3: CASSERENQPQHF. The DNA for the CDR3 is TGTGCCAGCAGTGAACGGGAGAATCAGCCCCAGCATTTT.